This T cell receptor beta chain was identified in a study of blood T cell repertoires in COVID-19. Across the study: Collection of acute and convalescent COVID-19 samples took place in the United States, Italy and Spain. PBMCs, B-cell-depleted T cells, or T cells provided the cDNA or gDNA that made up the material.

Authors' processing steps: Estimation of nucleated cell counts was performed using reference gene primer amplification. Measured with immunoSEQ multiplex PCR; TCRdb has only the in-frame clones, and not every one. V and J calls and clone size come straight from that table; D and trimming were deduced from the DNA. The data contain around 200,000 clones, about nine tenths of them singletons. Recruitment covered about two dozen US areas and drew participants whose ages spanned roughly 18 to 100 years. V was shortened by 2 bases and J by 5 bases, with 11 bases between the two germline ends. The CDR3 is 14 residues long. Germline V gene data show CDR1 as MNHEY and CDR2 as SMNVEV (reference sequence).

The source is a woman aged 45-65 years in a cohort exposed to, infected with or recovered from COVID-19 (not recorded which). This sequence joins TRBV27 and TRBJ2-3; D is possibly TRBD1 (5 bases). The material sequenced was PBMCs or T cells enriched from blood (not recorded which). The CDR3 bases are TGTGCCAGCAGTTTAGTGGGGCTGGTAGATACGCAGTATTTT. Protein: CASSLVGLVDTQYF.